This record covers a single T cell receptor (beta chain). The antigen is not known. The data are from a study of naive and memory T cell subsets. Study-level findings and limits: There was no ground truth to check naive and memory subset results. Naive and memory subsets had different power law exponents for TCR abundance.

The CDR3 length is 13 residues. Per the germline V gene, CDR1 is SQVTM and CDR2 is ANQGSEA. Trimming stripped 2 bases from V and 0 bases from J, with 7 bases between. Separate alpha and beta amplification began at the second PCR step. An equimolar mix of two oligonucleotides served as the beta constant-region primer for TRBC1 and TRBC2. The ligated cDNA underwent four PCR rounds using SP2 and nested alpha and beta constant-region primers. A 12-nucleotide UMI and the SP2 primer were added to the cDNA 3' end by oligonucleotide ligation. Each CDR3 protein gets one entry after TCRdb re-called the UMI-ligation and nested PCR reads with MiXCR. The sample lists more than 100,000 distinct CDR3 sequences, 36% occurring once.

The chain joins TRBV29-1 to TRBJ1-1, with a tentative D call TRBD1 (6 bases). The source is a human donor in good health. The material sequenced was central memory CD4+ T cells from blood. In DNA form, the CDR3 reads TGCAGCGTTGAAAGGGGGGTGAACACTGAAGCTTTCTTT. Encoded protein: CSVERGVNTEAFF.